The clone carrying this TCR beta chain was recorded a few times. The antigen is unknown. No donor had another autoimmune disease or recent infection within four weeks. Approximately 9.1 milliliters of peripheral blood were collected from each participant. These data are taken from a study of type 1 and type 2 diabetes patients. General study results and limits: Type 1 diabetes repertoires were significantly less diverse than type 2 diabetes ones. V and J gene usage correlated at around 0.97 between type 2 diabetes and control samples.

The PCR template was genomic DNA. Multiplex PCR with 30 forward and 13 reverse primers amplified the TCR beta CDR3. TCRdb re-derived calls from the multiplex PCR reads in MiXCR, one entry per CDR3 protein. The sample records a few hundred thousand distinct CDR3 sequences, approximately 45% being singletons. J lost 6 bases, V lost 4 bases, and 9 bases had no gene match. This CDR3 region has 14 residues. Germline V gene lookup returns CDR1 SGHAT and CDR2 FQNNGV. The receptor was derived from a man aged 18 to 30 with type 2 diabetes. The source material was peripheral blood mononuclear cells (PBMCs). The chain recombines TRBV11-2 with TRBJ2-7, with 7 bases lining up with TRBD1. DNA of the CDR3: TGTGCCAGCAGCTCGGTGACAGGGTACGGCGAGCAGTACTTC. It encodes CASSSVTGYGEQYF.